The rows below give T cell receptor beta chains drawn from one sample of a study of blood T cell repertoires in COVID-19. The repertoire was sequenced with immunoSEQ multiplex PCR; TCRdb's copy has only in-frame clones and lacks some. The repertoire includes about 330,000 clones, over 75% of them detected once, and 5% to 6% sits in the top ten. Sequencing was done on a sample of PBMCs or T cells enriched from blood (not recorded which). Receptor source: a man aged 25-45 years who had recovered from COVID-19. CDR3s include the opening cysteine and the closing phenylalanine or tryptophan. Each record gives: V gene, J gene, CDR3 protein.

V gene: TRBV3-1/TRBV3-2
J gene: TRBJ2-7
CDR3 protein: CATRSPGQGTEQYF

V gene: TRBV4-2
J gene: TRBJ2-1
CDR3 protein: CASSRIQENEQFF

V gene: TRBV6-5
J gene: TRBJ2-7
CDR3 protein: CASSYSNLRYF

V gene: TRBV28
J gene: TRBJ2-7
CDR3 protein: CASSRRGYEQYF

V gene: TRBV29-1
J gene: TRBJ1-2
CDR3 protein: CSVEANRDRGDYGYTF

V gene: TRBV29-1
J gene: TRBJ2-3
CDR3 protein: CSVEDRQGADTQYF

V gene: TRBV5-1
J gene: TRBJ2-7
CDR3 protein: CASSPRGSSYEQYF

V gene: TRBV9
J gene: TRBJ1-4
CDR3 protein: CASSPGTGGAGEKLFF

V gene: TRBV4-1
J gene: TRBJ2-2
CDR3 protein: CASSPTGAGELFF

V gene: TRBV18
J gene: TRBJ1-4
CDR3 protein: CASSPNNEKLFF

V gene: TRBV15
J gene: TRBJ2-1
CDR3 protein: CATSREGGGAYNEQFF

V gene: TRBV2
J gene: TRBJ2-4
CDR3 protein: CASTGLSSGIQYF

V gene: TRBV7-2
J gene: TRBJ1-1
CDR3 protein: CASSVGQGRMDTEAFF

V gene: TRBV4-1
J gene: TRBJ1-2
CDR3 protein: CASSQHARGQVGYTF

V gene: TRBV11-2
J gene: TRBJ2-2
CDR3 protein: CASSLDPRRLADTGELFF

V gene: TRBV4-1
J gene: TRBJ1-3
CDR3 protein: CASSPKAAVITGNTIYF

V gene: TRBV18
J gene: TRBJ2-3
CDR3 protein: CASSPGQGLTDTQYF

V gene: TRBV4-1
J gene: TRBJ2-1
CDR3 protein: CASSQHRGLGPNNEQFF

V gene: TRBV7-9
J gene: TRBJ2-5
CDR3 protein: CASSLKAVGETQYF

V gene: TRBV9
J gene: TRBJ1-1
CDR3 protein: CASSVAAGWGNTEAFF

V gene: TRBV19
J gene: TRBJ1-6
CDR3 protein: CASSRRPNNSPLHF

V gene: TRBV15
J gene: TRBJ1-4
CDR3 protein: CATSSLQGSKLFF

V gene: TRBV2
J gene: TRBJ2-3
CDR3 protein: CASSGGSGVTDTQYF

V gene: TRBV11-3
J gene: TRBJ2-7
CDR3 protein: CASSSYTGYEQYF

V gene: TRBV7-9
J gene: TRBJ1-3
CDR3 protein: CASRQDAGNTIYF

V gene: TRBV9
J gene: TRBJ2-5
CDR3 protein: CASSVGTLGLQTQYF

V gene: TRBV30
J gene: TRBJ1-2
CDR3 protein: CAWSVRWDKGYYGYTF

V gene: TRBV6-2/TRBV6-3
J gene: TRBJ2-3
CDR3 protein: CASSYSGEPSTQYF

V gene: TRBV5-4
J gene: TRBJ2-3
CDR3 protein: CASSWGQGATDTQYF

V gene: TRBV29-1
J gene: TRBJ2-5
CDR3 protein: CSGGTSKETQYF

V gene: TRBV15
J gene: TRBJ2-7
CDR3 protein: CATSSPLGGIYEQYF

V gene: TRBV11-2
J gene: TRBJ2-2
CDR3 protein: CASSTAPNTGELFF

V gene: TRBV6-1
J gene: TRBJ1-6
CDR3 protein: CASSDPGLDSPLHF

V gene: TRBV10-3
J gene: TRBJ2-5
CDR3 protein: CAIGAFQETQYF